This TCR beta chain comes out of a study of blood T cell repertoires in COVID-19. About the research overall: COVID-19 samples from acute and convalescent phases originated in the United States, Italy and Spain. From T cells, B-cell-depleted T cells, or PBMCs came the material, which was cDNA or gDNA.

Some clones are missing from TCRdb's copy, which holds only in-frame ones; the method was immunoSEQ multiplex PCR. The table lists over 90,000 clones, approximately 89% of them singletons. This CDR3 has 15 residues. CDR1 is SGHDN and CDR2 is FVKESK in the germline V gene. The V gene end was trimmed by 0 bases and the J gene end by 6 bases; junction bases not matched to a gene: 6. Specimen: peripheral blood. V gene TRBV14 combines with J gene TRBJ2-7; 9 positions match TRBD2. The clonotype originates from an elderly woman in a cohort sampled during active COVID-19. CDR3 region: CASSQDEREVGEQYF. The CDR3 nucleotides are TGTGCCAGCAGCCAAGATGAGCGGGAGGTCGGCGAGCAGTACTTC. Full variable domain (remainder filled in from reference TRBV14 and TRBJ2-7): EAGVTQFPSHSVIEKGQTVTLRCDPISGHDNLYWYRRVMGKEIKFLLHFVKESKQDESGMPNNRFLAERTGGTYSTLKVQPAELEDSGVYFCASSQDEREVGEQYFGPGTRLTVT.